This TCR beta chain came from a study of human T cells and chemical hapten exposure. About the study: Mostly female patients had alopecia areata, totalis or universalis. Small volume differences among pooled libraries mainly caused per-sample TCR yield variation.

At least ten counts were recorded for this clonotype. What the library attached to individual cDNA molecules were unique molecular identifiers. In the original processing: More than 95,000 TCRs per sample was the median, with a range of about 20,000 to 750,000. A single record per CDR3 protein comes from TCRdb applying MiXCR to the RACE reads. What appears here as the V and J calls and clone size reflects TCRdb's work, not the paper's. The sample yields tens of thousands of distinct CDR3 sequences, about 7.6% seen once. The V gene lost 3 bases and the J gene lost 2 bases, with 11 bases spanning the gap. The CDR3 covers 15 residues. Germline V gives CDR1 LGHNA, CDR2 YSLEER. The time point denotes: pre-sensitization, week 0. Regarding treatment: therapeutic diphenylcyclopropenone sensitization with weekly scalp DPC.

This sample comprised whole blood, obtained in connection with sensitization to the hapten diphenylcyclopropenone (DPC). The source is a woman in her forties or fifties with alopecia areata. Some clones in this sample may be carry-over from other donors' samples. J is TRBJ2-1 and V is TRBV4-3; possibly TRBD1 for D (5 bases). This CDR3 is CASSQEGAPYNEQFF. CDR3 nucleotides: TGCGCCAGCAGCCAGGAAGGGGCACCCTACAATGAGCAGTTCTTC.